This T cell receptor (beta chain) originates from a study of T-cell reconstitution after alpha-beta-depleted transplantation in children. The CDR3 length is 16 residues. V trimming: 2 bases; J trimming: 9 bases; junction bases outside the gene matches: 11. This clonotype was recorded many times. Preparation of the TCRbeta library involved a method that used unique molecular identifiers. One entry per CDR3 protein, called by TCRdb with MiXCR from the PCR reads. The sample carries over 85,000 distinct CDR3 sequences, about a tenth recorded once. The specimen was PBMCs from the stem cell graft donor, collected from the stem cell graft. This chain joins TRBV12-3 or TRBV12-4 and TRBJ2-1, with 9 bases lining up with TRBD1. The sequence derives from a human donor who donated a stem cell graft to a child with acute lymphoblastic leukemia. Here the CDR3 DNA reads TGTGCCAGCAGTTTACCCGGGACAGGGATTCGTCTTGAGCAGTTCTTC. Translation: CASSLPGTGIRLEQFF.